This TCR beta chain was sequenced during a study of Ad26.COV2.S vaccination and SARS-CoV-2 variants. Treatment meaning: some 19 received Ad26.COV2.S at low or high dose, single or two shots; about 5 received placebo; per-sample allocation not given. Specimens were obtained on day 63 following the first vaccine or placebo injection. CDR3 size: 14 residues. CDR1 and CDR2 (germline): MRHNA, SNTAGT. V was shortened by 3 bases and J by 1 base, with 7 bases between the two germline ends. Method: immunoSEQ multiplex PCR; TCRdb's copy keeps in-frame clones and lacks some. The sample has 450,000 to 550,000 clones, 85% to 90% seen once.

The gene calls are TRBV6-4 and TRBJ2-1, with D uncertain. The receptor comes from a person aged 18-60 years who received the Ad26.COV2.S COVID-19 vaccine or a placebo. The input for sequencing was peripheral blood, taken in a trial of Ad26.COV2.S vaccine versus placebo. The CDR3 DNA reads TGTGCCAGCAGTGAGAGTGGATCCTACAATGAGCAGTTCTTC. Residues: CASSESGSYNEQFF.